This T cell receptor (beta chain) was retrieved from a study of T cell responses to AZD1222 COVID-19 vaccine. General study results and limits: Vaccination with two AZD1222 doses was followed by a rise in Spike-specific TCR breadth and depth. The study sampled repertoires only after the peak T cell response.

J was trimmed by 7 bases and V by 4 bases; bases with no gene match: 11. Germline CDR1 is MNHNY and CDR2 is SVGAGI (reference sequence). The CDR3 has 16 residues. For this clone: Its antigen remains unknown.

Sequenced by immunoSEQ multiplex PCR; TCRdb stores in-frame clones only, minus some. The sample lists around 110,000 clones; around 90% were seen once. The chain uses TRBV6-6 and TRBJ2-1, with 9 bases that match TRBD2. Source: peripheral blood, taken on day 0 of AZD1222 vaccination. This sequence was found in an adult in good health. CDR3 amino acids: CASSFGTSSRGNEQFF. The CDR3 coding sequence is TGTGCCAGCAGTTTCGGGACTAGCTCCAGAGGGAATGAGCAGTTCTTC.